This TCR beta chain was sequenced during a study of T cell repertoires in cytomegalovirus infection. Remarks on this clonotype: Its antigen is unidentified.

Germline lookup yields CDR1 SNHLY and CDR2 FYNNEI. The CDR3 totals 17 residues. V lost 4 bases and J lost 1, with 17 bases in between. TCRdb processed the reads anew with MiXCR; each CDR3 protein has one entry. The sample has about 310,000 distinct CDR3 sequences, roughly 25% seen once. The input for sequencing was cultured PBMCs, taken from culture after CMV antigen stimulation. The source of this sequence is a human donor in good health (CMV status not recorded). Some clones in this sample may be carry-over from other donors' samples. V gene TRBV2 combines with J gene TRBJ1-5; D not certain. The CDR3 DNA follows: TGTGCCAGCAGTGCAGAGACCCTCCGGGCAAGCAATCAGCCCCAGCATTTT. Its translation is CASSAETLRASNQPQHF.